Here is one T cell receptor (beta chain) with its context. The CDR3 consists of 16 residues. The V end was cut by 0 bases, the J end by 9 bases, with 20 bases between. In germline, CDR1 is MNHEY, CDR2 SVGAGI. This entry comes from a study of blood T cells in healthy people across ages. Combining a sample-barcoded 5' primer with a J-beta primer mix, a second PCR ran for about 7 to 11 cycles. TCRdb re-derived calls from the 5' RACE reads in MiXCR, one entry per CDR3 protein. The sample yields hundreds of thousands of distinct CDR3 sequences, approximately 60% seen once. The chain couples TRBV6-5 to TRBJ1-1; D gene unclear. Sequencing was carried out using blood. This TCR was sampled from a man aged 40-49 years in good health. CDR3 in amino acids: CASSYSTTGIVGKAFF. The CDR3 DNA reads TGTGCCAGCAGTTACTCGACCACCGGGATTGTGGGGAAAGCTTTCTTT.